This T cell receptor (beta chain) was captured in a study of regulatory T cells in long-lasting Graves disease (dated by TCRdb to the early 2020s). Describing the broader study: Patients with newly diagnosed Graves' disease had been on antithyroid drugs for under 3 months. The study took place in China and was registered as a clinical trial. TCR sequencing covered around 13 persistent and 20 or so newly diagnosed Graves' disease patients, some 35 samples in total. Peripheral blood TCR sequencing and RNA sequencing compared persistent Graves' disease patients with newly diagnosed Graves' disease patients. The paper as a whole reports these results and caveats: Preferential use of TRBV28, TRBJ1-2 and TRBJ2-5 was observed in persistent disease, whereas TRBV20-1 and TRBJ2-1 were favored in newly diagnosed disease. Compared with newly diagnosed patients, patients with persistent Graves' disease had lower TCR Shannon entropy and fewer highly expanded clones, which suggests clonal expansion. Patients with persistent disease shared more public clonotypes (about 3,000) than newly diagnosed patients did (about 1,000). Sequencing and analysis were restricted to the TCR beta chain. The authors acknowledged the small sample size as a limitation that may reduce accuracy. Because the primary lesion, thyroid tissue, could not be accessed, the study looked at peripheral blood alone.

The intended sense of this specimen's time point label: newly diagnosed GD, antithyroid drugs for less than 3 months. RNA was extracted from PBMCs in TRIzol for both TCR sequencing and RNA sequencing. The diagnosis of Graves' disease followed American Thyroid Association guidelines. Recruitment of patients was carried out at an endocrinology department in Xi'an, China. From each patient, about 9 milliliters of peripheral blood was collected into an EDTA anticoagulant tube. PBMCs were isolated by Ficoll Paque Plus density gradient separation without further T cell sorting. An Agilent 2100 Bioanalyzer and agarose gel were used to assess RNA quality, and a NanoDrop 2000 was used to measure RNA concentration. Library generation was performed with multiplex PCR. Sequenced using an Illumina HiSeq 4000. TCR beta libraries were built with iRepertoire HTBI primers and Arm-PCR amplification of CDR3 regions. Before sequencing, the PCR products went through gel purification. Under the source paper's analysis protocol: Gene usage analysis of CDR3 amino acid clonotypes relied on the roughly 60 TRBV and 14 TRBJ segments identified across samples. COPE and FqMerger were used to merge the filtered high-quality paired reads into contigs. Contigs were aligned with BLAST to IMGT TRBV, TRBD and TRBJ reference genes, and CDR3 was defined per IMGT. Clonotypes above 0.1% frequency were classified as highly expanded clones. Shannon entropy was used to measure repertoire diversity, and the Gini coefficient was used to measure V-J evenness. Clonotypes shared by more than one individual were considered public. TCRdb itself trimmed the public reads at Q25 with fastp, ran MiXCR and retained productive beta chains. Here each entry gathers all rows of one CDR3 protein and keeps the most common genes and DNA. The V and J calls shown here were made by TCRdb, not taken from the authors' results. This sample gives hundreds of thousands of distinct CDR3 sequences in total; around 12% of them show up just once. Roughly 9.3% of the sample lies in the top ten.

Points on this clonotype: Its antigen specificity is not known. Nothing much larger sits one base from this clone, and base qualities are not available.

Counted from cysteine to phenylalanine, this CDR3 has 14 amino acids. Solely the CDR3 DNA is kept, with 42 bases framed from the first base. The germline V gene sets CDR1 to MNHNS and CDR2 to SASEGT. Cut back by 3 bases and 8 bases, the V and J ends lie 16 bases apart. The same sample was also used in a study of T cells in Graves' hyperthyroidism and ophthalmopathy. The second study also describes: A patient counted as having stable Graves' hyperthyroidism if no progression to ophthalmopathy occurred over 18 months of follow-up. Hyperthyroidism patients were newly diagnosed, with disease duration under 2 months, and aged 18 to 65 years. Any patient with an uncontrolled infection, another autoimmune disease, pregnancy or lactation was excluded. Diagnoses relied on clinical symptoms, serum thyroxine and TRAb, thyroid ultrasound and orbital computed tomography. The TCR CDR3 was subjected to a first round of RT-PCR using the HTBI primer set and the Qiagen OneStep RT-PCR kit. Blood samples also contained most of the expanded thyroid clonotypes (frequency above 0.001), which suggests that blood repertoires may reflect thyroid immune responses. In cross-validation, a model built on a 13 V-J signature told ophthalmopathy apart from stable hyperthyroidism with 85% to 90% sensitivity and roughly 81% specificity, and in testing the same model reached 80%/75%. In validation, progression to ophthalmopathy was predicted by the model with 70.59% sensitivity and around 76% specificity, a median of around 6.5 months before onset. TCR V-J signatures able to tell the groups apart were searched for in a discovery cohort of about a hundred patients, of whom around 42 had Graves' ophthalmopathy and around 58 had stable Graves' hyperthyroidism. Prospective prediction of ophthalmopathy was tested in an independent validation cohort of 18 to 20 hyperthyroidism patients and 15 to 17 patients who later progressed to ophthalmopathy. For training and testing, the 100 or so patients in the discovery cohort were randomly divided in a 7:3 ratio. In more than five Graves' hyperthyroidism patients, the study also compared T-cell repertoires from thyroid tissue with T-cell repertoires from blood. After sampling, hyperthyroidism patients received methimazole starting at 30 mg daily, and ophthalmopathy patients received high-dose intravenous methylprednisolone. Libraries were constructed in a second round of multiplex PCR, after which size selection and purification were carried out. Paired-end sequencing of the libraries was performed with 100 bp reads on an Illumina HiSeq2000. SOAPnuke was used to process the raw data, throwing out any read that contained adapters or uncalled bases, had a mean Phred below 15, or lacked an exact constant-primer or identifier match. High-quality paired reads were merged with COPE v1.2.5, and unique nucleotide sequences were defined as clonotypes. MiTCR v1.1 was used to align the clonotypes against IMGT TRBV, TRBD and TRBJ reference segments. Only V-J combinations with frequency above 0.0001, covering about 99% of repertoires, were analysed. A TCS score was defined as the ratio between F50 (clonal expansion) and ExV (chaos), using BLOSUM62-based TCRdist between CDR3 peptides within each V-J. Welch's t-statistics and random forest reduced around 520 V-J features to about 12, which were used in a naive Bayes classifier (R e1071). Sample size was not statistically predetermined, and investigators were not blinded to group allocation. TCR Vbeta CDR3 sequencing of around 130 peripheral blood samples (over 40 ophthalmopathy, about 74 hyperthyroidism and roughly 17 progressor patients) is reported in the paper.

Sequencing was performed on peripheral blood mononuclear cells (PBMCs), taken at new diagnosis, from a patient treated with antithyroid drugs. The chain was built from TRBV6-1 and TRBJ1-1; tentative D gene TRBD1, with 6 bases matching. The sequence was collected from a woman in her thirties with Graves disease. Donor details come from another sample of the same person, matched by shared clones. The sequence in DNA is TGTGCCAGCAGTGAGAGGCAGGGGAGGTCCGAAGCTTTCTTT. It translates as CASSERQGRSEAFF.